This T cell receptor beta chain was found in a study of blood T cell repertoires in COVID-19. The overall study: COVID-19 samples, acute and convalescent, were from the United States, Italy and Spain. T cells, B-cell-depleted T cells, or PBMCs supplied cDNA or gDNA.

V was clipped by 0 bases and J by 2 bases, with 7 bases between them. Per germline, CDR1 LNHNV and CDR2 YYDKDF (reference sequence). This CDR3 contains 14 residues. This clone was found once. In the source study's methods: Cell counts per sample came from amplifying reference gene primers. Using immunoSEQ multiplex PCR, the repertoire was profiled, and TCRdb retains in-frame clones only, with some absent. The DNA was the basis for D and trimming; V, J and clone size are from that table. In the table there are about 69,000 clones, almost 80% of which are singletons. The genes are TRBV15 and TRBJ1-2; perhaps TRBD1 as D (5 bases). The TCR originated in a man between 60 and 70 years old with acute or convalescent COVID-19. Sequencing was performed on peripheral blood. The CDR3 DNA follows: TGTGCCACCAGCAGAGATAAGGGGAACTATGGCTACACCTTC. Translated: CATSRDKGNYGYTF. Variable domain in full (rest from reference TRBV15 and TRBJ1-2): DAMVIQNPRYQVTQFGKPVTLSCSQTLNHNVMYWYQQKSSQAPKLLFHYYDKDFNNEADTPDNFQSRRPNTSFCFLDIRSPGLGDTAMYLCATSRDKGNYGYTFGSGTRLTVV.